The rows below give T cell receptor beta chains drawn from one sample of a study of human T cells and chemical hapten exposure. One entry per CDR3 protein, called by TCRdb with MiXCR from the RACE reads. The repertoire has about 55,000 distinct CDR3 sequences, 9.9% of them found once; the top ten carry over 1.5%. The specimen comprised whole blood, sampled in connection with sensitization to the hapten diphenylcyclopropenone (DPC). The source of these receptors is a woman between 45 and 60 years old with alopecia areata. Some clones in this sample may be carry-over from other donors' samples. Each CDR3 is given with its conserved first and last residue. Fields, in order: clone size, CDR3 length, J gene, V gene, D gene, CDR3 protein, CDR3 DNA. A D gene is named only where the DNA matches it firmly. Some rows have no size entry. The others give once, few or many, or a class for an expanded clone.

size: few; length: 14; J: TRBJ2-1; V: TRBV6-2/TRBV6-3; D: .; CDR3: CATYKLGSYNEQFF; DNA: TGTGCCACCTATAAGCTAGGTTCCTACAATGAGCAGTTCTTC
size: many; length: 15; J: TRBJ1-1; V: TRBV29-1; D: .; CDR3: CSVEESYPVNTEAFF; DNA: TGCAGCGTTGAAGAAAGTTATCCAGTGAACACTGAAGCTTTCTTT
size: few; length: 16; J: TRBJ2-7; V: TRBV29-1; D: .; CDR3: CSKPPPRGIRTMEQYF; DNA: TGCAGCAAGCCCCCTCCTCGGGGGATTCGTACTATGGAGCAGTACTTC
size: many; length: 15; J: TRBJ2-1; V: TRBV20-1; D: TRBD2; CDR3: CSAGRWTSAYYEQFF; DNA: TGCAGTGCTGGTCGGTGGACTAGCGCTTATTATGAGCAGTTCTTC
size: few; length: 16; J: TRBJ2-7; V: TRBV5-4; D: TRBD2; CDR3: CASSWAPGLVAYEQYF; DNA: TGTGCCAGCAGCTGGGCCCCGGGACTAGTAGCCTACGAGCAGTACTTC
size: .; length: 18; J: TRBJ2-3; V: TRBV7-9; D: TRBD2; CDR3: CASSPSRLAGRRADTQYF; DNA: TGTGCCAGCAGCCCATCCCGACTAGCGGGAAGGAGGGCAGATACGCAGTATTTT
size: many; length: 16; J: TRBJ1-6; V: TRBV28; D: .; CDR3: CASRDDGTPYNSPLHF; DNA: TGTGCCAGCAGAGACGACGGGACACCATATAATTCACCCCTCCACTTT
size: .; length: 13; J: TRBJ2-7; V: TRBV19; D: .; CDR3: CASSNTNAYEQYF; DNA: TGTGCCAGTAGTAACACTAACGCCTACGAGCAGTACTTC
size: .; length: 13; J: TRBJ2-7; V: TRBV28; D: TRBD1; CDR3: CASSTPGQTNGYF; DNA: TGTGCCAGCAGTACACCGGGACAGACCAATGGGTACTTC
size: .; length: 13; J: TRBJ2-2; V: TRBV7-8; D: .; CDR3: CASSSQGSGELFF; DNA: TGTGCCAGCAGCAGCCAGGGATCCGGGGAGCTGTTTTTT
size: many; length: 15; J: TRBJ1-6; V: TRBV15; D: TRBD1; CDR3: CATSRDKQGNSPLHF; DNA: TGTGCCACCAGCAGAGATAAACAGGGGAATTCACCCCTCCACTTT
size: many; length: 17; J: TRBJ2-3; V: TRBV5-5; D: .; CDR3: CASSSPHGGTGTDTQYF; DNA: TGTGCCAGCAGCTCCCCCCACGGGGGGACAGGAACAGATACGCAGTATTTT
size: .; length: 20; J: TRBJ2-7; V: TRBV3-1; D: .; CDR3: CASSQDPLLQGGRSSYEQYF; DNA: TGTGCCAGCAGCCAAGACCCCCTCCTTCAGGGCGGGCGAAGCTCCTACGAGCAGTACTTC
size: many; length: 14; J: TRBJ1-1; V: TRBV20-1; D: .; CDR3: CSAMHRVLNTEAFF; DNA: TGCAGTGCTATGCACAGGGTCCTGAACACTGAAGCTTTCTTT
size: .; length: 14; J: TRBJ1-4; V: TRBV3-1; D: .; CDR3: CASSQMGGPGGLFF; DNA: TGTGCCAGCAGCCAGATGGGGGGGCCCGGAGGACTGTTTTTT
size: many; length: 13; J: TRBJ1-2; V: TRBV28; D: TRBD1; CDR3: CASSLGQNYGYTF; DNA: TGTGCCAGCAGTCTGGGACAGAACTATGGCTACACCTTC
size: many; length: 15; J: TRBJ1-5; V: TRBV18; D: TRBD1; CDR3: CASSLGTGGGQPQHF; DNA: TGTGCCAGCTCACTCGGGACAGGGGGCGGGCAGCCCCAGCATTTT
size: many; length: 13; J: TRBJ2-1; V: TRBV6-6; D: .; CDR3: CASSRGNYNEQFF; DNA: TGTGCCAGCAGTCGGGGGAATTACAATGAGCAGTTCTTC